The source of this T cell receptor (beta chain) is a study of CD8 T cells in ankylosing spondylitis. TCRdb recomputed calls from the 5' RACE reads with MiXCR, one row per CDR3 protein. The table records around 150,000 distinct CDR3 sequences, 18% of them present only once. What was sequenced was blood, either unsorted or a sorted T cell fraction (not recorded which). This receptor was taken from a male donor with ankylosing spondylitis or in good health (not recorded which).

The CDR3 loop is CASSRDRRKSYGYTF. The CDR3 region has the DNA TGCGCCAGCAGCCGGGACAGGAGAAAAAGCTATGGCTACACCTTC. This chain joins TRBV4-1 and TRBJ1-2, with 8 bases identical to TRBD1. CDR3 length: 15 residues. Germline CDR1 reads MGHRA; CDR2 reads YSYEKL. V was clipped by 4 bases and J by 4 bases; unmatched bases: 8.